The sequence of this T cell receptor beta chain was determined in a study of identical twins. Study-wide results and limits: There was an excess of low generation probability in the out-of-frame alpha sequences that twins shared.

Unique molecular identifiers were present on the cDNA, which also gained a universal primer site by template switching. TCRdb reprocessed the 5' RACE reads with MiXCR, giving one entry per CDR3 protein. Of 450,000 to 500,000 distinct CDR3 sequences in the sample, around an eighth were seen once. A remark on this clonotype: Its target is not known.

In germline, CDR1 is SGDLS, CDR2 YYNGEE. The CDR3 is 14 residues long. Trimming left V 3 bases short and J 6 bases short, with 12 bases between. These sequences were also reported in another study, on yellow fever vaccine responses in identical twins.

This TCR derives from a woman between 18 and 29 years old in good health. Sequenced sample: CD4+ T cells sorted from blood. V usage is TRBV9 and J usage is TRBJ2-2; possible D gene TRBD1, 5 bases. The CDR3 region has the DNA TGTGCCAGCAGCGCATCCAGGGTTGCCGGGGAGCTGTTTTTT. This codes for CASSASRVAGELFF. Based on the CDR3 plus reference TRBV9 and TRBJ2-2, the full variable domain is DSGVTQTPKHLITATGQRVTLRCSPRSGDLSVYWYQQSLDQGLQFLIQYYNGEERAKGNILERFSAQQFPDLHSELNLSSLELGDSALYFCASSASRVAGELFFGEGSRLTVL.